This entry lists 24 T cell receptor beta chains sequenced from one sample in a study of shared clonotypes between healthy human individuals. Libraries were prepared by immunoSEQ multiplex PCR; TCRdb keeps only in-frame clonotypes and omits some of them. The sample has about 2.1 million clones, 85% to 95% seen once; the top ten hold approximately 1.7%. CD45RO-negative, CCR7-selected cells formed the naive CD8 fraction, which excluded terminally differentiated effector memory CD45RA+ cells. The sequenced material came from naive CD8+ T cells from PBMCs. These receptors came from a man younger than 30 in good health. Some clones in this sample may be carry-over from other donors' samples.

In DNA form, the CDR3 reads TGTGCCAGCAGTGAAAGTACCTTACTAGGCGGTTCCTACGAGCAGTACTTC. Its protein is CASSESTLLGGSYEQYF. The genes are TRBV6-1 and TRBJ2-7; tentative D call: TRBD2 (5 bases). There are 17 residues in the CDR3. Germline loops: CDR1 MNHNS, CDR2 SASEGT. V lost 2 bases and J 1 base, leaving 18 bases between the germline ends.

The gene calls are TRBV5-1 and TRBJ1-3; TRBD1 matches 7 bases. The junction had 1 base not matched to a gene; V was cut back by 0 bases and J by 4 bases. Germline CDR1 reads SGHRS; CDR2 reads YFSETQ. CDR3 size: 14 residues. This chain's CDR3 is CASSLGDSGNTIYF. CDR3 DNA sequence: TGCGCCAGCAGCTTGGGGGACAGCGGAAACACCATATATTTT.

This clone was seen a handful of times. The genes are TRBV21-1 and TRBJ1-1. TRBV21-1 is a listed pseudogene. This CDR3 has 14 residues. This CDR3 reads CAASGEQPNTEAFF. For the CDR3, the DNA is TGTGCCGCCAGCGGGGAGCAGCCGAACACTGAAGCTTTCTTT.

The CDR3 DNA follows: TGCAGCGTTGACAGCACAGATACGCAGTATTTT. Translating it yields CSVDSTDTQYF. The chain carries TRBV29-1 and TRBJ2-3; no reliable D call. The CDR3 runs 11 residues. Trimming took 3 bases from V and 0 from J, leaving 1 base between them. Per germline, CDR1 SQVTM and CDR2 ANQGSEA.

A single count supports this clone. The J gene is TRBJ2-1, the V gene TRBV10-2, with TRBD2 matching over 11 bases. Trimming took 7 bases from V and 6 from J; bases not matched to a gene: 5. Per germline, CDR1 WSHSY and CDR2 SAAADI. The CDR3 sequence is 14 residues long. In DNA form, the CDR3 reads TGCGCCAGCACGGGGCTAGCGGGAGGCAATGAGCAGTTCTTC. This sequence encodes CASTGLAGGNEQFF.

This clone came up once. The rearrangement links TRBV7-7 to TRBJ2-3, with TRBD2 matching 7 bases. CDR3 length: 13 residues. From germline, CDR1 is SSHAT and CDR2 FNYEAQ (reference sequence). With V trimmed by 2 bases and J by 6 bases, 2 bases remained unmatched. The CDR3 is CASSLLREDTQYF. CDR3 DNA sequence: TGTGCCAGCAGCTTATTGCGGGAGGATACGCAGTATTTT.

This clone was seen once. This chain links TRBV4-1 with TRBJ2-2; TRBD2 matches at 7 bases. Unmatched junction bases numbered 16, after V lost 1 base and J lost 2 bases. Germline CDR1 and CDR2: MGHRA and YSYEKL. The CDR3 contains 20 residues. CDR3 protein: CASSQVPRGLAEKNTGELFF. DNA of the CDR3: TGCGCCAGCAGCCAAGTCCCCCGCGGGCTAGCGGAGAAAAACACCGGGGAGCTGTTTTTT.

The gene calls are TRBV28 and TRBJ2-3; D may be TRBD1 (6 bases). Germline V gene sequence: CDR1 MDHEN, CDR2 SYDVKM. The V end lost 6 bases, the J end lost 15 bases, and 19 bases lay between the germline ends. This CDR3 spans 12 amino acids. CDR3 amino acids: CASSPPGRGLYF. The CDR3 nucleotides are TGTGCCAGCAGCCCCCCCGGCAGGGGCCTTTATTTT.

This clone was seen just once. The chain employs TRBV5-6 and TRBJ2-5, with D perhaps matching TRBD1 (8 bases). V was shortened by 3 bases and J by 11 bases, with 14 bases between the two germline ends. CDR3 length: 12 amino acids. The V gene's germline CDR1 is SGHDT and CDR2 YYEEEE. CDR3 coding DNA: TGTGCCAGCAGCTGGACAGGGCGGGAGCAGTACTTC. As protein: CASSWTGREQYF.

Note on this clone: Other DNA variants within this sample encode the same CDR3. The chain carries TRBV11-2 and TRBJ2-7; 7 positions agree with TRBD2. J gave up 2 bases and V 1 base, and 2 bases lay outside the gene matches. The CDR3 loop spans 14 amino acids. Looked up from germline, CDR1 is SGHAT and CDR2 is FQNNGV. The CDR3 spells CASSLGRGAYEQYF. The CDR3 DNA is TGTGCCAGCAGCTTAGGACGGGGGGCCTACGAGCAGTACTTC.

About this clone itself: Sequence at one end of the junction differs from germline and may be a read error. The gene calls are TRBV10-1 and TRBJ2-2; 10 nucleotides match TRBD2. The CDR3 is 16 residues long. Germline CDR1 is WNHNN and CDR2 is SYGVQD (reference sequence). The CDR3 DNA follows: TGCGCCAGCAGCGAGTCGGGACTAGCGTACCCCGGGGAGCTGTTTTTT. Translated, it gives CASSESGLAYPGELFF.

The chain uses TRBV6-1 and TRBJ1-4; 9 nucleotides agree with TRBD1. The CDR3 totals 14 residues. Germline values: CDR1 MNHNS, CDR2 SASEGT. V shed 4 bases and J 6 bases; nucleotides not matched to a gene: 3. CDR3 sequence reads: CASSAQGADEKLFF. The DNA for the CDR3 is TGTGCCAGCAGTGCACAGGGGGCGGATGAAAAACTGTTTTTT.

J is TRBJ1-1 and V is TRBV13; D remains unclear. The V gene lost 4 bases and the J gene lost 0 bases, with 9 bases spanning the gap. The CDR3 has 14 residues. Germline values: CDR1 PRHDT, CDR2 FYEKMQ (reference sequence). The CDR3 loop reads CASSWSTVNTEAFF. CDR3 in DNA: TGTGCCAGCAGCTGGTCGACGGTGAACACTGAAGCTTTCTTT. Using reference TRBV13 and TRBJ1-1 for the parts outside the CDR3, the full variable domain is AAGVIQSPRHLIKEKRETATLKCYPIPRHDTVYWYQQGPGQDPQFLISFYEKMQSDKGSIPDRFSAQQFSDYHSELNMSSLELGDSALYFCASSWSTVNTEAFFGQGTRLTVV.

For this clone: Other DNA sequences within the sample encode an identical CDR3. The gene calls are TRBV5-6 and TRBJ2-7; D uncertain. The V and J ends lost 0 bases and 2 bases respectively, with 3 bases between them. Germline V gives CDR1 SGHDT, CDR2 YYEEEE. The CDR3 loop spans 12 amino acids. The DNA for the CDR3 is TGTGCCAGCAGCTTGGCTCCCTACGAGCAGTACTTC. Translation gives CASSLAPYEQYF.

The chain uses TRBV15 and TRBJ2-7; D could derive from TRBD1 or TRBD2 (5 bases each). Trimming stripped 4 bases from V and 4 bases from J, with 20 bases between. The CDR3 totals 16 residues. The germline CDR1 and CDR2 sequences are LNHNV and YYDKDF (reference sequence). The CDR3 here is CATSTNAGTPGYEQYF. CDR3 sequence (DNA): TGTGCCACCAGCACCAACGCCGGGACGCCTGGTTACGAGCAGTACTTC.

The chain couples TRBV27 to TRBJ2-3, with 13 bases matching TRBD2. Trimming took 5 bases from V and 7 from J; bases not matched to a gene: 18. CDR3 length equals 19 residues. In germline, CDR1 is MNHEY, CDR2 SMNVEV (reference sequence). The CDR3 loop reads CASSPLFVGTSGIGNTQYF. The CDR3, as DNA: TGTGCCAGCAGTCCCCTGTTCGTCGGGACTAGCGGGATCGGGAATACGCAGTATTTT.

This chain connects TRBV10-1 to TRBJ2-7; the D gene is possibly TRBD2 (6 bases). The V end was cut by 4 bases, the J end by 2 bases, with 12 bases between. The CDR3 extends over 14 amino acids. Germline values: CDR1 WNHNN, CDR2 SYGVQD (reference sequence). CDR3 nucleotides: TGCGCCAGCAGTGCCGGGGGAGCCACCTACGAGCAGTACTTC. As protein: CASSAGGATYEQYF.

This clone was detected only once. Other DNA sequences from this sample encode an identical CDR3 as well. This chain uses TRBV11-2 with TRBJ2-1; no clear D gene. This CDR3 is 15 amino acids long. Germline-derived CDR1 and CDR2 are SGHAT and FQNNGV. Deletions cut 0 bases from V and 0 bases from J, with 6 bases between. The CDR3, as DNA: TGTGCCAGCAGCTTAGAGCCCAGCTCCTACAATGAGCAGTTCTTC. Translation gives CASSLEPSSYNEQFF. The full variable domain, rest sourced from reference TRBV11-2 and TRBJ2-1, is EAGVAQSPRYKIIEKRQSVAFWCNPISGHATLYWYQQILGQGPKLLIQFQNNGVVDDSQLPKDRFSAERLKGVDSTLKIQPAKLEDSAVYLCASSLEPSSYNEQFFGPGTRLTVL.

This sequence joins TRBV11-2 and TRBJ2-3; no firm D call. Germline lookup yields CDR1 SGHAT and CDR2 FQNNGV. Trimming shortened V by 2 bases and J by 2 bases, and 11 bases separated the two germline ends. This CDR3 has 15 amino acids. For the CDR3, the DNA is TGTGCCAGCAGCTTAAGTGTCTCTTACACAGATACGCAGTATTTT. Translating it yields CASSLSVSYTDTQYF.

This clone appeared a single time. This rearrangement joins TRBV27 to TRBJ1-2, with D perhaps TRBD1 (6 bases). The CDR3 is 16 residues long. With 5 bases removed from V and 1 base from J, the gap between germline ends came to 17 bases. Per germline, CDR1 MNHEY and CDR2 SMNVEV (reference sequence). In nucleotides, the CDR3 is TGTGCCAGCAGTCCATCAGCAGGGGACTTTAACTATGGCTACACCTTC. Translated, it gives CASSPSAGDFNYGYTF.

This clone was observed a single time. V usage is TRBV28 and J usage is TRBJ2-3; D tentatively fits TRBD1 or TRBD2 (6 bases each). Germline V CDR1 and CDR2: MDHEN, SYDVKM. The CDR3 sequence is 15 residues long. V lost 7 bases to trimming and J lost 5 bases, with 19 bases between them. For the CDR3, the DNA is TGTGCCAGCACCTGGGGGGCGGGGATAGGAGATACGCAGTATTTT. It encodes CASTWGAGIGDTQYF.

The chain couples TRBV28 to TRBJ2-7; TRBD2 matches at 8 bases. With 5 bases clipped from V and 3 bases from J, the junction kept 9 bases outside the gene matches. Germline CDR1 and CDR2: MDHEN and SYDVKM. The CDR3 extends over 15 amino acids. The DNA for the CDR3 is TGTGCCAGCAGTCCTATAGCGGGGAGGGTCTACGAGCAGTACTTC. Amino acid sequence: CASSPIAGRVYEQYF.

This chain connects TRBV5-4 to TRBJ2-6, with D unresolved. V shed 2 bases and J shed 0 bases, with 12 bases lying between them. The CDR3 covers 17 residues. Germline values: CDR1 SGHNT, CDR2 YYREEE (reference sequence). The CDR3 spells CASSFIISLSGANVLTF. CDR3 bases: TGTGCCAGCAGCTTTATCATATCGCTCTCTGGGGCCAACGTCCTGACTTTC.

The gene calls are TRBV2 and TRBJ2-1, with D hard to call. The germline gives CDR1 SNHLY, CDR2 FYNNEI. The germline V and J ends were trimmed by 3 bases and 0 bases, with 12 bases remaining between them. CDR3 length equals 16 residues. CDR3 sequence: CASSDGRISSYNEQFF. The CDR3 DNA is TGTGCCAGCAGTGATGGGCGGATCAGCTCCTACAATGAGCAGTTCTTC. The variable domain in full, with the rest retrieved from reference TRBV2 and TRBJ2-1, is EPEVTQTPSHQVTQMGQEVILRCVPISNHLYFYWYRQILGQKVEFLVSFYNNEISEKSEIFDDQFSVERPDGSNFTLKIRSTKLEDSAMYFCASSDGRISSYNEQFFGPGTRLTVL.